The next 2 T cell receptor beta chains were all read from a single sample in a study of low-dose radiotherapy and immunotherapy resistance in tumors. TRAV and TRBV primers primed cDNA for both TCRalpha and TCRbeta. Amplification, which lasted around 22 PCR cycles, used a constant-region primer and V-primer adapter to amplify TCRs. TCRdb redid the calling of the reads with MiXCR, one entry per CDR3 protein. The sample shows roughly 17,000 distinct CDR3 sequences, roughly 70% of them seen only once. Receptors originate from a human donor with advanced metastatic prostate, ovarian, gallbladder or colorectal cancer (not recorded which). This table probably holds off-target reads from a library built for another chain.

The rearrangement links TRBV3-1 to TRBJ1-1; D remains unclear. The germline V gene encodes CDR1 LGHDT and CDR2 YNNKEL (reference sequence). The CDR3 is 14 residues long. The V gene lost 1 base and the J gene lost 0 bases, with 6 bases spanning the gap. CDR3 loop: CASSQVSVNTEAFF. The CDR3 DNA sequence: TGTGCCAGCAGCCAAGTTAGTGTGAACACTGAAGCTTTCTTT.

The genes are TRBV5-6 and TRBJ1-1; D may be TRBD1 (5 bases). The CDR3 loop spans 14 amino acids. In germline, CDR1 is SGHDT, CDR2 YYEEEE. Trimming shortened V by 1 base and J by 0 bases, and 7 bases separated the two germline ends. The CDR3 spells CASSLIQVNTEAFF. CDR3 bases: TGTGCCAGCAGCTTGATACAGGTGAACACTGAAGCTTTCTTT.